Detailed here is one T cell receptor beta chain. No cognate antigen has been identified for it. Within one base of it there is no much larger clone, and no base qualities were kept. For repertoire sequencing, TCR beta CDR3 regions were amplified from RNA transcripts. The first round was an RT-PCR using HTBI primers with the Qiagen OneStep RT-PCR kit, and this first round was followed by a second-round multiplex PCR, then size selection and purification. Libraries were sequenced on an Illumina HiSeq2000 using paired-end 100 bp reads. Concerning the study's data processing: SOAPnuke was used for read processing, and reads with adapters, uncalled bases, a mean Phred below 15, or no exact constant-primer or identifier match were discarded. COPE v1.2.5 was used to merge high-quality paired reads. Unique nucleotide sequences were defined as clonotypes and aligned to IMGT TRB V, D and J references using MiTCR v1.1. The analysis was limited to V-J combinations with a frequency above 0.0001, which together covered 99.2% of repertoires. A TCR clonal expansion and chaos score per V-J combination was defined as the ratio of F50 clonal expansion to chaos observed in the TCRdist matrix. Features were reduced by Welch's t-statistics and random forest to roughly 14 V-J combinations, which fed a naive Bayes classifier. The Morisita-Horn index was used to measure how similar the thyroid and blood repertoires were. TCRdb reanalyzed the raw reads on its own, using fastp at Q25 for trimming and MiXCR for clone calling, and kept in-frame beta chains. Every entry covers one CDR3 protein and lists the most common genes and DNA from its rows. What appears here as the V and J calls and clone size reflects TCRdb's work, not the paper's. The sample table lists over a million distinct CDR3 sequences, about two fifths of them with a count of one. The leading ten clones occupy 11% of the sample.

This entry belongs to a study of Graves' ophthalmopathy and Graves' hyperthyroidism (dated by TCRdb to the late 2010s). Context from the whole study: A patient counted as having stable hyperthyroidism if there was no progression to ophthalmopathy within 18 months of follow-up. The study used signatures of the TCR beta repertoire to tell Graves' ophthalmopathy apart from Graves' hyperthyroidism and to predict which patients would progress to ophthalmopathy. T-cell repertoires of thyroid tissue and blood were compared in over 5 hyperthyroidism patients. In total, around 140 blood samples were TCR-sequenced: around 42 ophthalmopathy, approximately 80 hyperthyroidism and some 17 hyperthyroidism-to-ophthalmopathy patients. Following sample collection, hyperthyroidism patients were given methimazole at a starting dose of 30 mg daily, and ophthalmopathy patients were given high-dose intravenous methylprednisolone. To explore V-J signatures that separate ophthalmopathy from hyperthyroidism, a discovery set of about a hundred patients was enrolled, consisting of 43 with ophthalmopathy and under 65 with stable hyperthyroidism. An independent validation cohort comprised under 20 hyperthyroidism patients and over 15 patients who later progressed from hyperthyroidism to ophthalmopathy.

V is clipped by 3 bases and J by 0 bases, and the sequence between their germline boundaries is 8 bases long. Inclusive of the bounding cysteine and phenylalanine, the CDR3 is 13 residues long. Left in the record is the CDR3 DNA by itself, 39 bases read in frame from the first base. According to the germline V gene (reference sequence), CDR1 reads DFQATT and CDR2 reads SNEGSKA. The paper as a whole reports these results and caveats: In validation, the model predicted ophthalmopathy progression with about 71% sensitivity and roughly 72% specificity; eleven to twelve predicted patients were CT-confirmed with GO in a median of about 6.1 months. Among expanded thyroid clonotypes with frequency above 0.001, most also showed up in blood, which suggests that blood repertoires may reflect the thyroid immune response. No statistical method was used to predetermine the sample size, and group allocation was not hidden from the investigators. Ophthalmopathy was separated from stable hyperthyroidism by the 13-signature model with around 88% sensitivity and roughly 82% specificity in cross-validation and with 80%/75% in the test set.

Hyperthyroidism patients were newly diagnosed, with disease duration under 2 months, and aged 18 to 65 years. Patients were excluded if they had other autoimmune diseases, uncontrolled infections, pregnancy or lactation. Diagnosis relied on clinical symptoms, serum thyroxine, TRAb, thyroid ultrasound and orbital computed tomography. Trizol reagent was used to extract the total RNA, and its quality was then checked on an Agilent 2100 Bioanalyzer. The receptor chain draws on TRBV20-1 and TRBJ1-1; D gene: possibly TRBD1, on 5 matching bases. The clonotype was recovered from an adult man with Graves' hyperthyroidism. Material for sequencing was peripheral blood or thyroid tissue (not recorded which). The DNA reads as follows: TGCAGTGCTAGCTACAGGTTGAACACTGAAGCTTTCTTT. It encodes CSASYRLNTEAFF.